The 14 T cell receptor beta chains below all came from one sample that was sequenced in a study of CD8+ T cells in alopecia areata. Following RNA extraction, reverse transcription yielded cDNA that acted as the sequencing template. Sequencing was performed with immunoSEQ multiplex PCR; in TCRdb, only in-frame clones are kept and a portion is missing. The sample includes 100,000 to 150,000 clones, around two fifths seen only once; the top ten take 3.1%. Source material: CD4+ T cells sorted from blood. Every receptor here comes from a human donor with alopecia areata.

This clone was detected a few times. In the same sample, other DNA sequences code for this CDR3. The rearrangement uses TRBV7-9 and TRBJ2-7, with TRBD1 matching 7 bases. V gave up 1 base and J gave up 2 bases; unmatched junction bases: 2. Germline CDR1 and CDR2: SEHNR and FQNEAQ (reference sequence). This CDR3 is 14 amino acids long. The CDR3: CASSLGQGTYEQYF. The CDR3 region has the DNA TGTGCCAGCAGCTTAGGACAGGGTACCTACGAGCAGTACTTC. Complete variable domain (other parts from reference TRBV7-9 and TRBJ2-7): DTGVSQNPRHKITKRGQNVTFRCDPISEHNRLYWYRQTLGQGPEFLTYFQNEAQLEKSRLLSDRFSAERPKGSFSTLEIQRTEQGDSAMYLCASSLGQGTYEQYFGPGTRLTVT.

This clone was seen only once. The rearrangement joins TRBV5-1 to TRBJ2-7; TRBD2 aligns across 7 bases. With 4 bases clipped from V and 2 bases from J, the junction kept 9 bases outside the gene matches. The CDR3 consists of 15 residues. Germline V lookup: CDR1 SGHRS, CDR2 YFSETQ. The chain's CDR3 is CASSPDLTSPYEQYF. CDR3 sequence (DNA): TGCGCCAGCAGCCCGGACTTGACTAGCCCCTACGAGCAGTACTTC.

This clone was observed a handful of times. The J gene is TRBJ2-1, the V gene TRBV14, with D perhaps TRBD1 or TRBD2 (6 bases each). The germline V and J ends were trimmed by 1 base and 4 bases, with 11 bases remaining between them. Germline V lookup: CDR1 SGHDN, CDR2 FVKESK. The CDR3 runs to 15 residues. CDR3: CASSQGPGAYNEQFF. The CDR3 DNA reads TGTGCCAGCAGCCAAGGACCGGGGGCATACAATGAGCAGTTCTTC.

The chain combines TRBV29-1 with TRBJ2-5; TRBD2 is a possible D gene (7 bases). CDR1 and CDR2 from the germline V gene are SQVTM and ANQGSEA. The length of the CDR3 is 13 residues. V was clipped by 7 bases and J by 3 bases, with 15 bases between them. As DNA, the CDR3 is TGCAGCGCCTGGGGGGGGGCCGAAGAGACCCAGTACTTC. Translating gives CSAWGGAEETQYF. The entire variable domain, with the rest obtained from reference TRBV29-1 and TRBJ2-5, is as follows: SAVISQKPSRDICQRGTSLTIQCQVDSQVTMMFWYRQQPGQSLTLIATANQGSEATYESGFVIDKFPISRPNLTFSTLTVSNMSPEDSSIYLCSAWGGAEETQYFGPGTRLLVL.

This clone has a handful of counts. The V gene is TRBV7-2, the J gene TRBJ2-1; D is undetermined. Germline CDR1 reads SGHTA; CDR2 reads FQGNSA. There are 14 residues in the CDR3. The V end lost 2 bases, the J end lost 6 bases, and 11 bases lay between the germline ends. CDR3 sequence reads: CASSLSRSSNEQFF. CDR3 DNA: TGTGCCAGCAGCTTATCGCGGAGTTCCAATGAGCAGTTCTTC.

This chain connects TRBV29-1 to TRBJ1-2, with TRBD1 matching 9 bases. Germline V CDR1 and CDR2: SQVTM, ANQGSEA. With V trimmed by 6 bases and J by 8 bases, 7 bases remained unmatched. The CDR3 spans 12 residues. Here the CDR3 reads CSVPGTGNGYTF. The CDR3 DNA reads TGCAGCGTCCCGGGGACAGGGAACGGCTACACCTTC.

V and J are TRBV7-3 and TRBJ2-2; 9 nucleotides line up with TRBD2. The germline CDR1 and CDR2 sequences are SGHTA and FQGTGA. Trimming took 5 bases from V and 8 from J; bases not matched to a gene: 12. The CDR3 consists of 16 residues. The CDR3 DNA reads as TGTGCCAGCAGCCCCAGTGCTAGCGGGACGCGGGGGGAGCTGTTTTTT. Its protein product is CASSPSASGTRGELFF.

The table lists this clone with a few counts. At one end the junction does not follow the germline gene, possibly because of a read error. J is TRBJ2-5 and V is TRBV7-3; D is tentatively TRBD1 or TRBD2 (6 bases each). The germline V gene has CDR1 SGHTA and CDR2 FQGTGA. The CDR3 is 15 residues long. CDR3 nucleotide sequence: TGCGCCAGCAGCCCGGAGGGGGACCCTCGAGAGACCCAGTACTTC. Translating it yields CASSPEGDPRETQYF.

In its sample, this clone was seen a few times. This chain links TRBV29-1 with TRBJ1-2, with D perhaps matching TRBD1 (5 bases). V dropped 0 bases and J dropped 10 bases, with 18 bases sitting between them. The CDR3 spans 14 residues. Germline values: CDR1 SQVTM, CDR2 ANQGSEA. The CDR3 region is CSVEDPRGRDDYTF. Written as DNA, the CDR3 is TGCAGCGTTGAAGATCCACGGGGCCGAGACGACTACACCTTC.

The table lists this clone with a few counts. The V and J genes are TRBV7-2 and TRBJ2-5, with D unresolved. Germline V gene sequence: CDR1 SGHTA, CDR2 FQGNSA. V lost 1 base and J 0 bases, leaving 6 bases between the germline ends. This CDR3 is 14 amino acids long. The CDR3 coding sequence is TGTGCCAGCAGCTTAGGGTGGAACCAAGAGACCCAGTACTTC. Protein product: CASSLGWNQETQYF.

The V and J genes are TRBV9 and TRBJ2-5; D unresolved. Trimming took 3 bases from V and 5 from J, leaving 11 bases between them. The CDR3 totals 13 residues. Germline-derived CDR1 and CDR2 are SGDLS and YYNGEE. CDR3 residues: CASSAGLGETQYF. In DNA, the CDR3 is TGTGCCAGCAGCGCGGGCCTTGGGGAGACCCAGTACTTC.

The chain combines TRBV5-1 with TRBJ2-5; possible D gene TRBD1, 5 bases. The CDR3 runs to 13 residues. Trimming stripped 2 bases from V and 3 bases from J, with 8 bases between. Germline lookup yields CDR1 SGHRS and CDR2 YFSETQ. Here the CDR3 DNA reads TGCGCCAGCAGCTTCAGCAGGGAAGAGACCCAGTACTTC. This translates into CASSFSREETQYF.

There are a few counts of this clone. This chain joins TRBV29-1 and TRBJ2-1, with D tentatively TRBD1 (6 bases). The CDR3 covers 12 residues. Germline CDR1 is SQVTM and CDR2 is ANQGSEA. V was cut by 3 bases and J by 10 bases, with 13 bases left in between. The DNA for the CDR3 is TGCAGCGTTGAGAAGGGGGACGGGGAGCAGTTCTTC. Encoded protein: CSVEKGDGEQFF.

The chain couples TRBV7-2 to TRBJ2-7, with D perhaps TRBD2 (5 bases). The CDR3 spans 13 residues. Trimming took off 4 bases at V and 7 bases at J, with 14 bases between the two ends. Germline V gene lookup returns CDR1 SGHTA and CDR2 FQGNSA. CDR3 loop: CASSSRTRGEQYF. In DNA form, the CDR3 reads TGTGCCAGCAGCTCCCGGACCCGGGGAGAGCAGTACTTC. The full variable domain, rest sourced from reference TRBV7-2 and TRBJ2-7, is GAGVSQSPSNKVTEKGKDVELRCDPISGHTALYWYRQSLGQGLEFLIYFQGNSAPDKSGLPSDRFSAERTGGSVSTLTIQRTQQEDSAVYLCASSSRTRGEQYFGPGTRLTVT.